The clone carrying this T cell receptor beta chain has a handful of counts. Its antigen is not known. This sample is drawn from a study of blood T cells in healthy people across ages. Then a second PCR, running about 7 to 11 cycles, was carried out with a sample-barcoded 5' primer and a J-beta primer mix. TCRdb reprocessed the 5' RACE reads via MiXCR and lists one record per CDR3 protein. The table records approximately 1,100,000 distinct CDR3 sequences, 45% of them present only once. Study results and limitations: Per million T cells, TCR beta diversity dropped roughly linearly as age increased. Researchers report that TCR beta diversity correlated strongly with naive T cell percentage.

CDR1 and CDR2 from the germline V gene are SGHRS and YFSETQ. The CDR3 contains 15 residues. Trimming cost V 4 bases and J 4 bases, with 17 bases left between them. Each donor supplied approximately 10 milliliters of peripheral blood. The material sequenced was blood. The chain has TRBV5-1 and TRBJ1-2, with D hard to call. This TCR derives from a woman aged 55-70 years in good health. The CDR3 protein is CASSLRVGEGYGYTF. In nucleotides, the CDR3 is TGCGCCAGCAGCCTGAGGGTGGGCGAAGGCTATGGCTACACCTTC.